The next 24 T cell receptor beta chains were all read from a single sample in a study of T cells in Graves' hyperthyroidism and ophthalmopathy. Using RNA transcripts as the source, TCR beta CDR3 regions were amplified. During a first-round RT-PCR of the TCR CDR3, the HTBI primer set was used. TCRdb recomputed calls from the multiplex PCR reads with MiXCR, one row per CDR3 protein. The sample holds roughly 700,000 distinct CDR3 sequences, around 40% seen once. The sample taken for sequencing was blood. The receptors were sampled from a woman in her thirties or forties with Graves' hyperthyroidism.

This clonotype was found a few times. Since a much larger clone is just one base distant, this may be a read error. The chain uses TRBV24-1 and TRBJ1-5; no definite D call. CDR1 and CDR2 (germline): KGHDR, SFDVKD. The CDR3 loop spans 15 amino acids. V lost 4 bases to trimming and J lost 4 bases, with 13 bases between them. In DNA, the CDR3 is TGTGCCACCAGTGAAAGAGGACTTTCAAATCAGCCCCAGCATTTT. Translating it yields CATSERGLSNQPQHF.

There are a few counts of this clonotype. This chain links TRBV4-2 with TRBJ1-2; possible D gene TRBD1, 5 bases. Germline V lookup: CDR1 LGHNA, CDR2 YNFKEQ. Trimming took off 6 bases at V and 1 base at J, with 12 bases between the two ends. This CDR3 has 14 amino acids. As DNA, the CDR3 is TGTGCCAGCAGTGAAGGGGCTTATAACTATGGCTACACCTTC. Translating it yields CASSEGAYNYGYTF.

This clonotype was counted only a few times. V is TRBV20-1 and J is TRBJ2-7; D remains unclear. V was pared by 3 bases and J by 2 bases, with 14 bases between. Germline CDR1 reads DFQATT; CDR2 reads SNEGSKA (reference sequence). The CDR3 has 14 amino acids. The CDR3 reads CSASSTDITYEQYF. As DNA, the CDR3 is TGCAGTGCTAGTTCGACTGACATAACCTACGAGCAGTACTTC.

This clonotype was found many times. In nucleotides, the CDR3 is TGTGCCAGCAGCTTAGGACTAGCGGGGGTCAAGACCGGGGAGCTGTTTTTT. It encodes CASSLGLAGVKTGELFF. V and J are TRBV7-9 and TRBJ2-2; 12 bases agree with TRBD2. Germline lookup yields CDR1 SEHNR and CDR2 FQNEAQ (reference sequence). The CDR3 sequence is 17 residues long. The trim removed 1 base at V and 5 bases at J, leaving 5 bases unmatched.

The CDR3 region is CASSERQGLYSYNSPLHF. The CDR3 DNA is TGTGCCAGCAGCGAACGACAGGGGCTTTACTCCTATAATTCACCCCTCCACTTT. The rearrangement links TRBV14 to TRBJ1-6; 8 bases align to TRBD1. J lost 0 bases, V lost 5 bases, and 9 bases had no gene match. The length of the CDR3 is 18 residues. CDR1 and CDR2 (germline): SGHDN, FVKESK.

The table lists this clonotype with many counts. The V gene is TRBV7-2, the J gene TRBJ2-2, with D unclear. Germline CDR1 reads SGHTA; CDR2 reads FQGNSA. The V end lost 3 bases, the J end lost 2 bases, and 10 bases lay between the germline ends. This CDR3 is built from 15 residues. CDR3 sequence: CASSFTRSNTGELFF. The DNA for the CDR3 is TGTGCCAGCAGCTTCACCAGGTCTAACACCGGGGAGCTGTTTTTT.

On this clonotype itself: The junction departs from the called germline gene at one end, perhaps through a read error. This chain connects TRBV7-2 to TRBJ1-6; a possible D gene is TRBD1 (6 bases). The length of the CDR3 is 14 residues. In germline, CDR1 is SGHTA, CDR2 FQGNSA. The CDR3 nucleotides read TGTGCCAGCAGCCAAGAGACAGGCGGGTCACCCCTCCGCTTT. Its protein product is CASSQETGGSPLRF. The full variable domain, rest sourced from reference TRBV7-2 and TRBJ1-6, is GAGVSQSPSNKVTEKGKDVELRCDPISGHTALYWYRQSLGQGLEFLIYFQGNSAPDKSGLPSDRFSAERTGGSVSTLTIQRTQQEDSAVYLCASSQETGGSPLRFGNGTRLTVT.

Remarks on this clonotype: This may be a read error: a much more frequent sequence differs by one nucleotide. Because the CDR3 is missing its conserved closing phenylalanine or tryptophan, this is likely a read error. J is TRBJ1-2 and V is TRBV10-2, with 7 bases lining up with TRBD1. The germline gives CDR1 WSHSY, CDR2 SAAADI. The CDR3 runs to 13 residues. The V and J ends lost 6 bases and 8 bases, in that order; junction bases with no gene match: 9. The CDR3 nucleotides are TGCGCCAGCAGCCAAGATCAGGGGGGAGGCTACACCCTC. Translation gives CASSQDQGGGYTL.

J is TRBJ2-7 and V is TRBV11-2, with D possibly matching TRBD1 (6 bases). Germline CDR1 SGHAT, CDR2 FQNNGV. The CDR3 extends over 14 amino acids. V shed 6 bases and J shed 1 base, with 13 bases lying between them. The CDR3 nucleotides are TGTGCCAGCAGTGGACCGACAGGTTCCTACGAGCAGTACTTC. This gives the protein CASSGPTGSYEQYF.

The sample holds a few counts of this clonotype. The CDR3 DNA follows: TGTGCCAGCAGTTACTCTAGGGGCTTGAATGAAAAACTGTTTTTT. This sequence encodes CASSYSRGLNEKLFF. The chain joins TRBV6-5 to TRBJ1-4; D possibly corresponds to TRBD1 (5 bases). Trimming pared 0 bases from V and 5 bases from J, leaving 10 bases between. The CDR3 is 15 amino acids. Germline-derived CDR1 and CDR2 are MNHEY and SVGAGI.

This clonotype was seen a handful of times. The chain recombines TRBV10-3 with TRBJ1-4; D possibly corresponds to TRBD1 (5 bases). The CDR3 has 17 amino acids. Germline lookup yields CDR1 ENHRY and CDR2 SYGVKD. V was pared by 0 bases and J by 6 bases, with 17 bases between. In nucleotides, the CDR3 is TGTGCCATCAGTGAGTCGACCGGGAGGGGCATTGATGAAAAACTGTTTTTT. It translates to CAISESTGRGIDEKLFF.

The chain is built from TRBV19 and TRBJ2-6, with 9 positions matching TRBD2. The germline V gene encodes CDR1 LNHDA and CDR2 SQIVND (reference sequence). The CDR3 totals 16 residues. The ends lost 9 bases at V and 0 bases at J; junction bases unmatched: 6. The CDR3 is CASSLAGISGANVLTF. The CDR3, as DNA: TGTGCCAGCAGTCTAGCGGGGATCTCTGGGGCCAACGTCCTGACTTTC.

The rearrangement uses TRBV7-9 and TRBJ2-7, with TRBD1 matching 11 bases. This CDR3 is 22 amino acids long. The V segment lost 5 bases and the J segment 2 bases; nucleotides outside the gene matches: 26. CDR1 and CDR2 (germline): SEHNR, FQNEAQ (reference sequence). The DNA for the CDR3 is TGTGCCAGCAGCCGTAAACGTTGGGACAATTCCTTGGGACAGGGGGAGACCTACGAGCAGTACTTC. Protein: CASSRKRWDNSLGQGETYEQYF.

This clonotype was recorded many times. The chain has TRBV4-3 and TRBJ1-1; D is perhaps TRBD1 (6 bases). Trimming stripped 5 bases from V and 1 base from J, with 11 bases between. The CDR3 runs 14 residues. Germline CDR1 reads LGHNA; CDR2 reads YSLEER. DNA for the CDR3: TGCGCCAGCAGCTTCGGACAGCAGAACACTGAAGCTTTCTTT. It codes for CASSFGQQNTEAFF.

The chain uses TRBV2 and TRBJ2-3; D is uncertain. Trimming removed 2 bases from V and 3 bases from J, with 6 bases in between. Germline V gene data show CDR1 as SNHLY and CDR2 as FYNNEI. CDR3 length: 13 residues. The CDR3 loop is CASSETRTDTQYF. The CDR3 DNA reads TGTGCCAGCAGTGAAACAAGGACAGATACGCAGTATTTT.

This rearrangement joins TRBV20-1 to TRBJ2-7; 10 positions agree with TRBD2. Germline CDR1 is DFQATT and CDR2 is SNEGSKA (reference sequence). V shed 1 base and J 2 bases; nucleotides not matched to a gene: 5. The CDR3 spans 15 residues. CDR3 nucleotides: TGCAGTGCTAGAGGCCTAGCGGGGGCCCCCTACGAGCAGTACTTC. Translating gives CSARGLAGAPYEQYF.

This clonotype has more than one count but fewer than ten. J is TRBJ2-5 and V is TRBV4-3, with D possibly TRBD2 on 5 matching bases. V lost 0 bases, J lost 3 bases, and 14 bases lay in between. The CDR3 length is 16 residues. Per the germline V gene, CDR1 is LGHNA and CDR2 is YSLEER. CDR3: CASSQDWAGGKETQYF. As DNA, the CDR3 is TGCGCCAGCAGCCAAGATTGGGCGGGCGGCAAAGAGACCCAGTACTTC.

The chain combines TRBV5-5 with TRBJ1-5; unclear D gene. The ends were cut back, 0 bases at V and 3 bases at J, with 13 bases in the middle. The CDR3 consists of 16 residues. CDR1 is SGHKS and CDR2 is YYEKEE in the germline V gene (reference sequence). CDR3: CASSLVDGVHNQPQHF. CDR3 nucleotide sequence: TGTGCCAGCAGCTTGGTTGACGGGGTTCACAATCAGCCCCAGCATTTT.

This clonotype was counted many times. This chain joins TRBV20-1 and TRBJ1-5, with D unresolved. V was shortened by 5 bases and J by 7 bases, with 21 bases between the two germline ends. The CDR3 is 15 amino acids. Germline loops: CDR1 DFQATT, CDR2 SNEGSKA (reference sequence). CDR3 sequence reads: CSAPSFKENRQPQHF. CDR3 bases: TGCAGTGCTCCCTCCTTCAAGGAAAACCGGCAGCCCCAGCATTTT.

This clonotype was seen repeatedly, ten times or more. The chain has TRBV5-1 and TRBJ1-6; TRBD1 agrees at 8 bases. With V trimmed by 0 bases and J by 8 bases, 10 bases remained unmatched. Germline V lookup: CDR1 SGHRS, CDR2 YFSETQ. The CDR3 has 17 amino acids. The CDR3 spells CASSLAPPDRADSPLHF. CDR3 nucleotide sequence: TGCGCCAGCAGCTTGGCCCCTCCGGACAGGGCCGATTCACCCCTCCACTTT.

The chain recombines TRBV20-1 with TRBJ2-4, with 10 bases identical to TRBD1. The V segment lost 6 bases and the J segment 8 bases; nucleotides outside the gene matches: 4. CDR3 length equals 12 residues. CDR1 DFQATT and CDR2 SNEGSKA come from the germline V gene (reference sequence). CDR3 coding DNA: TGCAGTGCAGAGGACAGGGGGTACATTCAGTACTTC. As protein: CSAEDRGYIQYF.

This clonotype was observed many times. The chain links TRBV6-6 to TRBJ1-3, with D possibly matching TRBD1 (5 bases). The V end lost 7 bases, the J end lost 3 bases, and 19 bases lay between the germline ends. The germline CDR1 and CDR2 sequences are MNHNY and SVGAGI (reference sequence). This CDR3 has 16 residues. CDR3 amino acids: CASIHGGEQYGNTIYF. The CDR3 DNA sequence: TGTGCCAGCATCCACGGGGGGGAACAGTATGGAAACACCATATATTTT.

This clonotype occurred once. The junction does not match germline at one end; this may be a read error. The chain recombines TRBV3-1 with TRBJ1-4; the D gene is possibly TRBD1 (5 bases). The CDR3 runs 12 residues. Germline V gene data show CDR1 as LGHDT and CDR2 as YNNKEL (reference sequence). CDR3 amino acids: CASTQWGGKLFF. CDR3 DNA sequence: TGTGCCAGCACCCAATGGGGGGGAAAACTGTTTTTT.

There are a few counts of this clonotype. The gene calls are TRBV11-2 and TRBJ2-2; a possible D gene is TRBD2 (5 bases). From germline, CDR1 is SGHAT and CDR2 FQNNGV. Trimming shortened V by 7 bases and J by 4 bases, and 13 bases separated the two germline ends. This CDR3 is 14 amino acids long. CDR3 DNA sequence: TGTGCCAGCAAGACTACGACGAGCACCGGGGAGCTGTTTTTT. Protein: CASKTTTSTGELFF.